This entry describes one T cell receptor beta chain. Its antigen remains unidentified. Trimming at V came to 2 bases and at J to 5 bases, leaving 2 bases not matched to a gene. The germline V gene has CDR1 SGHRS and CDR2 YFSETQ. This CDR3 spans 14 amino acids. This specimen belongs to a study of response to subunit inactivated influenza vaccine. Whole-study findings and limits: The authors put forward the suggestion that each seasonal influenza vaccination may bring in only a limited number of new T cells.

Using its own MiXCR run on the RT-PCR reads, TCRdb lists one record per CDR3 protein. This sample carries about half a million distinct CDR3 sequences, roughly 27% of them seen once, and the ten largest clones take over 1.5%. The origin of this receptor is a man aged 45-65 years who received an inactivated influenza vaccine. The chain uses TRBV5-1 and TRBJ2-2; TRBD1 matches at 8 bases. The sequencing here drew on CD4+ T cells sorted from PBMCs, taken approximately 5 days after vaccination. CDR3 DNA: TGCGCCAGCAGCTTTGACAGGGGAACCGGGGAGCTGTTTTTT. Translating gives CASSFDRGTGELFF.